What follows are 32 T cell receptor beta chains derived from one specimen sequenced in a study of blood T cell repertoires in COVID-19 (dated by TCRdb to 2019 to 2021). Library prep was done by the immunoSEQ multiplex PCR assay. Not all clones reach the TCRdb copy of this immuneACCESS table, which keeps in-frame sequences only. Checked studies attribute under half of the gap to unresolved V genes and leave the rest unexplained. Present in this sample are around 200,000 clones, around nine tenths of which were seen just once. In total, the top ten clones hold about 12% of the sample. Sequenced: peripheral blood. Receptors originate from a woman aged 18-29 years who had recovered from COVID-19.

The chain is built from TRBV30 and TRBJ2-7; a weak D match, TRBD2 (5 bases). The CDR3 loop spans 16 amino acids. Germline lookup yields CDR1 GTSNPN and CDR2 SVGIG (reference sequence). V was shortened by 0 bases and J by 2 bases, with 17 bases between the two germline ends. The CDR3 DNA follows: TGTGCCTGGAGTGTACTCCCCCAGGACGGGACCTACGAGCAGTACTTC. This sequence encodes CAWSVLPQDGTYEQYF.

This chain links TRBV2 with TRBJ2-7; D gene ambiguous. V was pared by 3 bases and J by 4 bases, with 4 bases between. The V gene's germline CDR1 is SNHLY and CDR2 FYNNEI. This CDR3 is 11 amino acids long. The CDR3 protein is CASSEAYEQYF. The CDR3 DNA is TGTGCCAGCAGTGAGGCTTACGAGCAGTACTTC.

This clone has just one count. The chain is built from TRBV18 and TRBJ2-1; 11 nucleotides line up with TRBD2. J gave up 9 bases and V 3 bases, and 10 bases lay outside the gene matches. Germline V lookup: CDR1 KGHSH, CDR2 LQKENI. The length of the CDR3 is 16 residues. The CDR3 DNA follows: TGTGCCAGCTCACCCCTAGCGGGAGGAGGTCGGAGTGAGCAGTTCTTC. It specifies CASSPLAGGGRSEQFF.

The genes are TRBV4-1 and TRBJ2-7; tentative D call: TRBD2 (6 bases). V was cut by 5 bases and J by 5 bases, with 19 bases left in between. Germline CDR1 reads MGHRA; CDR2 reads YSYEKL. The CDR3 loop spans 15 amino acids. CDR3 sequence: CASSVTGTWKDEQYF. CDR3 nucleotides: TGCGCCAGCAGCGTAACTGGGACTTGGAAGGACGAGCAGTACTTC.

The rearrangement links TRBV12-3 or TRBV12-4 to TRBJ1-2, with 7 bases matching TRBD1. Trimming took 5 bases from V and 9 from J; bases not matched to a gene: 9. The CDR3 is 13 residues long. The CDR3 loop reads CASSRQGRWSYTF. CDR3 bases: TGTGCCAGCAGTCGACAGGGCCGCTGGAGCTACACCTTC.

The chain is built from TRBV9 and TRBJ2-7, with TRBD2 identical over 7 bases. The CDR3 is made up of 14 amino acids. The ends lost 4 bases at V and 3 bases at J; junction bases unmatched: 7. The germline V gene has CDR1 SGDLS and CDR2 YYNGEE. CDR3 DNA sequence: TGTGCCAGCAGCTTCGGACTAGGAAACTACGAGCAGTACTTC. Residues: CASSFGLGNYEQYF.

The chain links TRBV11-2 to TRBJ2-5; 11 nucleotides match TRBD2. The ends lost 2 bases at V and 5 bases at J; junction bases unmatched: 4. The germline CDR1 and CDR2 sequences are SGHAT and FQNNGV. The CDR3 sequence is 15 residues long. This CDR3 is CASSLFSGRAETQYF. In nucleotides, the CDR3 is TGTGCCAGCAGCTTATTTAGCGGGAGGGCCGAGACCCAGTACTTC.

The chain couples TRBV2 to TRBJ2-1, with 7 bases identical to TRBD2. V lost 8 bases, J lost 5 bases, and 18 bases stayed unmatched. Germline V gene sequence: CDR1 SNHLY, CDR2 FYNNEI. The CDR3 runs to 17 residues. In nucleotides, the CDR3 is TGTGCCAGCCAAGAGTCTATGGGGGAGGGCACCCACAATGAGCAGTTCTTC. Translated, it gives CASQESMGEGTHNEQFF.

The rearrangement links TRBV10-3 to TRBJ1-1, with TRBD1 identical over 7 bases. The CDR3 sequence is 13 residues long. CDR1 ENHRY and CDR2 SYGVKD come from the germline V gene. V lost 7 bases and J lost 1; bases outside the gene matches: 3. This chain's CDR3 is CAIKEGANTEAFF. CDR3 nucleotides: TGTGCCATCAAGGAGGGGGCGAACACTGAAGCTTTCTTT.

The V and J genes are TRBV7-2 and TRBJ2-1; 7 bases match TRBD1. The J segment lost 0 bases and the V segment lost 5 bases, leaving 10 bases of the junction unmatched. Germline CDR1 SGHTA, CDR2 FQGNSA. CDR3 size: 17 residues. This CDR3 is CASSHWTGPFSYNEQFF. In nucleotides, the CDR3 is TGTGCCAGCAGCCATTGGACAGGCCCCTTCTCCTACAATGAGCAGTTCTTC. The whole variable domain, remainder taken from reference TRBV7-2 and TRBJ2-1, is GAGVSQSPSNKVTEKGKDVELRCDPISGHTALYWYRQSLGQGLEFLIYFQGNSAPDKSGLPSDRFSAERTGGSVSTLTIQRTQQEDSAVYLCASSHWTGPFSYNEQFFGPGTRLTVL.

The chain links TRBV5-5 to TRBJ2-6; tentatively, D is TRBD2 (6 bases). The CDR3 has 16 residues. The V and J ends lost 4 bases and 1 base respectively, with 12 bases between them. Germline values: CDR1 SGHKS, CDR2 YYEKEE (reference sequence). The CDR3 spells CASSLLAQSGANVLTF. The CDR3 DNA sequence: TGTGCCAGCAGCCTACTAGCTCAATCTGGGGCCAACGTCCTGACTTTC.

The chain has TRBV13 and TRBJ1-2; a weak D match, TRBD1 (6 bases). Germline values: CDR1 PRHDT, CDR2 FYEKMQ (reference sequence). This CDR3 has 14 amino acids. The V end was cut by 2 bases, the J end by 13 bases, with 20 bases between. The CDR3 is CASSLILGPGARTF. The CDR3 coding sequence is TGTGCCAGCAGCTTAATTCTTGGTCCAGGGGCGCGCACCTTC.

V gene TRBV2 combines with J gene TRBJ2-7, with 8 bases identical to TRBD2. V lost 7 bases, J lost 3 bases, and 11 bases stayed unmatched. Germline V gene data show CDR1 as SNHLY and CDR2 as FYNNEI. The CDR3 runs to 15 residues. As DNA, the CDR3 is TGTGCCAGCACCCCCCTCGGGGGGGACGACTACGAGCAGTACTTC. Translation gives CASTPLGGDDYEQYF.

This rearrangement joins TRBV30 to TRBJ1-5; no firm D call. The CDR3 is made up of 13 amino acids. V lost 3 bases and J 4 bases, leaving 10 bases between the germline ends. Germline values: CDR1 GTSNPN, CDR2 SVGIG (reference sequence). CDR3 sequence (DNA): TGTGCCTGGAGCCGGGAGTTTAATCAGCCCCAGCATTTT. Residues: CAWSREFNQPQHF.

This sequence joins TRBV9 and TRBJ1-5; 10 bases are shared with TRBD1. V lost 3 bases, J lost 5 bases, and 5 bases stayed unmatched. Germline V CDR1 and CDR2: SGDLS, YYNGEE. This CDR3 comprises 15 residues. CDR3 nucleotide sequence: TGTGCCAGCAGCGACGGGACAGGGGTTGATCAGCCCCAGCATTTT. Translating it yields CASSDGTGVDQPQHF.

This clone is a singleton in its sample. This sequence joins TRBV9 and TRBJ2-1; tentatively, D is TRBD2 (5 bases). From germline, CDR1 is SGDLS and CDR2 YYNGEE. CDR3 length equals 17 residues. Trimming removed 4 bases at V and 0 bases at J, with 17 bases between. The CDR3 DNA reads TGTGCCAGCAGCCCAGACCCGCGGGCCGTCTCCTACAATGAGCAGTTCTTC. Protein product: CASSPDPRAVSYNEQFF.

The J gene is TRBJ2-3, the V gene TRBV15; 10 bases match TRBD2. This CDR3 has 15 amino acids. Trimming cost V 5 bases and J 1 base; bases outside gene matches: 3. Germline V gene lookup returns CDR1 LNHNV and CDR2 YYDKDF (reference sequence). The CDR3 is CATSLAGVGTDTQYF. CDR3 in DNA: TGTGCCACCAGCCTAGCGGGAGTTGGCACAGATACGCAGTATTTT.

The rearrangement joins TRBV6-1 to TRBJ1-2, with 8 bases lining up with TRBD1. V trimming: 0 bases; J trimming: 6 bases; junction bases outside the gene matches: 9. This CDR3 spans 16 amino acids. CDR1 is MNHNS, CDR2 SASEGT, per germline. As DNA, the CDR3 is TGTGCCAGCAGTGAAGCAATCTCAGGGGGCATTGATGGCTACACCTTC. Protein product: CASSEAISGGIDGYTF.

The V gene is TRBV20-1, the J gene TRBJ2-1; D not resolved. V was cut by 6 bases and J by 9 bases, with 12 bases left in between. Germline values: CDR1 DFQATT, CDR2 SNEGSKA (reference sequence). CDR3 length equals 11 residues. This chain's CDR3 is CSAPISGEQFF. CDR3 coding DNA: TGCAGTGCGCCAATCTCGGGTGAGCAGTTCTTC.

The V call is TRBV24-1, the J call TRBJ1-2; 7 bases match TRBD1. Germline V gene lookup returns CDR1 KGHDR and CDR2 SFDVKD. This CDR3 is 13 amino acids long. V lost 1 base and J lost 8; bases outside the gene matches: 3. CDR3 residues: CATSDFTGVGYTF. The DNA for the CDR3 is TGTGCCACCAGTGATTTCACAGGGGTGGGCTACACCTTC.

This chain links TRBV7-6 with TRBJ1-1, with a weak D call TRBD1 (5 bases). Trimming pared 2 bases from V and 1 base from J, leaving 17 bases between. Germline V lookup: CDR1 SGHVS, CDR2 FNYEAQ. The CDR3 covers 17 residues. As DNA, the CDR3 is TGTGCCAGCAGCTTACAACAGGATTTTCACTCGAACACTGAAGCTTTCTTT. Protein: CASSLQQDFHSNTEAFF.

In this sample, this clone turned up once. The chain carries TRBV7-9 and TRBJ2-5, with TRBD1 matching over 9 bases. Losses at the gene ends were 5 bases for V and 2 bases for J; bases not matched to a gene: 6. The CDR3 runs 15 residues. Per the germline V gene, CDR1 is SEHNR and CDR2 is FQNEAQ (reference sequence). In DNA form, the CDR3 reads TGTGCCAGCAGCCAACCCGGGACAGGGCAAGAGACCCAGTACTTC. It translates to CASSQPGTGQETQYF.

This clone was found once. This sequence joins TRBV6-5 and TRBJ2-2, with 7 bases identical to TRBD2. The germline CDR1 and CDR2 sequences are MNHEY and SVGAGI. The length of the CDR3 is 14 residues. The V segment lost 1 base and the J segment 4 bases; nucleotides outside the gene matches: 0. The CDR3 DNA sequence: TGTGCCAGCAGTTACTGGGGGGGCACCGGGGAGCTGTTTTTT. Its protein is CASSYWGGTGELFF.

This rearrangement joins TRBV4-1 to TRBJ2-3; 15 bases are shared with TRBD2. Germline V gene lookup returns CDR1 MGHRA and CDR2 YSYEKL. The CDR3 extends over 19 amino acids. With 1 base clipped from V and 6 bases from J, the junction kept 11 bases outside the gene matches. CDR3 coding DNA: TGCGCCAGCAGCCAAGGGACTAGCGGGAGGGCCCTCTCATCCGATACGCAGTATTTT. Residues: CASSQGTSGRALSSDTQYF.

V is TRBV30 and J is TRBJ2-3; 9 bases align to TRBD2. The CDR3 length is 15 residues. The V segment lost 2 bases and the J segment 2 bases; nucleotides outside the gene matches: 5. The V gene's germline CDR1 is GTSNPN and CDR2 SVGIG (reference sequence). This CDR3 is CAWSLTSGNTDTQYF. CDR3 coding DNA: TGTGCCTGGAGTTTGACTAGCGGTAACACAGATACGCAGTATTTT.

The gene calls are TRBV5-1 and TRBJ1-4; tentative D call: TRBD1 (5 bases). CDR3 length: 14 residues. Trimming left V 0 bases short and J 8 bases short, with 11 bases between. In germline, CDR1 is SGHRS, CDR2 YFSETQ. As DNA, the CDR3 is TGCGCCAGCAGCTTGGCCGGCCAGGGCGAAAAACTGTTTTTT. Translated: CASSLAGQGEKLFF.

In this sample, this clone turned up once. The rearrangement uses TRBV6-5 and TRBJ2-3; 7 nucleotides line up with TRBD2. Germline CDR1 is MNHEY and CDR2 is SVGAGI. Germline trimming cut 6 bases from V and 0 bases from J; bases unmatched to any gene: 6. This CDR3 spans 15 amino acids. CDR3 nucleotide sequence: TGTGCCAGCAGGCTACTTAGCGGGAGCACAGATACGCAGTATTTT. Translating it yields CASRLLSGSTDTQYF.

This clone is a singleton in its sample. The genes are TRBV6-5 and TRBJ2-1; 8 nucleotides align to TRBD2. The CDR3 consists of 14 residues. Germline loops: CDR1 MNHEY, CDR2 SVGAGI. Trimming took 6 bases from V and 7 from J; bases not matched to a gene: 8. The DNA of the CDR3 is TGTGCCAGCAGCCAGGACGGCGGGGGGAATGAGCAGTTCTTC. Translating it yields CASSQDGGGNEQFF.

The chain is built from TRBV30 and TRBJ1-1; 7 bases are a match to TRBD1. The V and J ends lost 5 bases and 4 bases, in that order; junction bases with no gene match: 13. CDR3 length: 15 amino acids. Germline CDR1 and CDR2: GTSNPN and SVGIG (reference sequence). Here the CDR3 DNA reads TGTGCCTGGGGACTTAGAGGGGCAGGGGGCACTGAAGCTTTCTTT. Translation gives CAWGLRGAGGTEAFF. Using reference TRBV30 and TRBJ1-1 for the parts outside the CDR3, the full variable domain is SQTIHQWPATLVQPVGSPLSLECTVEGTSNPNLYWYRQAAGRGLQLLFYSVGIGQISSEVPQNLSASRPQDRQFILSSKKLLLSDSGFYLCAWGLRGAGGTEAFFGQGTRLTVV.

The chain recombines TRBV7-6 with TRBJ1-1, with D possibly being TRBD1 (5 bases). CDR1 and CDR2 (germline): SGHVS, FNYEAQ. The CDR3 length is 16 residues. V was shortened by 3 bases and J by 2 bases, with 16 bases between the two germline ends. In DNA, the CDR3 is TGTGCCAGCAGCTTTCAATGGGGCAGGACCAACACTGAAGCTTTCTTT. Its translation: CASSFQWGRTNTEAFF.

This rearrangement joins TRBV10-3 to TRBJ2-2; TRBD2 matches 14 bases. CDR3 size: 16 residues. V was pared by 11 bases and J by 7 bases, with 12 bases of the junction left unmatched. Germline CDR1 and CDR2: ENHRY and SYGVKD. DNA for the CDR3: TGTGCCCGTTCTAAGGGACTAGCGGGAGTAGGCGGGGAGCTGTTTTTT. It codes for CARSKGLAGVGGELFF.

This rearrangement joins TRBV12-3 or TRBV12-4 to TRBJ2-7; the match to TRBD1 covers 8 bases. The ends lost 6 bases at V and 6 bases at J; junction bases unmatched: 4. The CDR3 has 12 amino acids. The CDR3 DNA sequence: TGTGCCAGCAGCGCGACAGGGGCCGAGCAGTACTTC. Translation gives CASSATGAEQYF.